This T cell receptor beta chain was found in a study of cytomegalovirus exposure and HLA in healthy donors. This table comes from immunoSEQ multiplex PCR, and its TCRdb copy is limited to in-frame clones, with some not included. The sample records 50,000 or so clones, just under 95% being singletons. CDR3 length equals 14 residues. Germline CDR1 MNHEY, CDR2 SVGAGI. Trimming took off 4 bases at V and 0 bases at J, with 6 bases between the two ends. This clonotype was sampled from a man aged 18 to 30 in good health and CMV-seronegative. The sample was PBMCs. The chain recombines TRBV6-5 with TRBJ1-4; D is uncertain. The CDR3, as DNA: TGTGCCAGCAGTTTAACTGCAACTAATGAAAAACTGTTTTTT. Amino acid sequence: CASSLTATNEKLFF.